A selection of T cell receptor beta chains follows, all from one sample in a study of T cells in Graves' hyperthyroidism and ophthalmopathy. MiXCR, run by TCRdb on the multiplex PCR reads, gives a single entry per CDR3 protein. The table records about half a million distinct CDR3 sequences, around 24% of them present only once. The material sequenced was blood. The receptors stem from a woman aged 25 to 39 with Graves' ophthalmopathy. Both conserved end residues are part of each CDR3. D genes are given only for firm matches. Clone size, where shown, is once, few, many, or a class for clones that have expanded.

j_call clone_size d_call v_call cdr3_aa cdr3_nt
TRBJ2-7 many NA TRBV7-9 CASSFGQNYEQYF TGTGCCAGCAGCTTCGGACAGAACTACGAGCAGTACTTC
TRBJ2-4 NA NA TRBV6-1 CASSRQGLENIQYF TGTGCCAGCAGTAGACAGGGACTAGAAAACATTCAGTACTTC
TRBJ2-2 many NA TRBV19 CASQNTGELFF TGTGCCAGCCAGAACACCGGGGAGCTGTTTTTT
TRBJ2-5 NA TRBD2 TRBV28 CASSLYGTSGSRAETQYF TGTGCCAGCAGTTTATATGGGACTAGCGGGAGTAGGGCGGAGACCCAGTACTTC
TRBJ2-7 many NA TRBV7-2 CASSLAWSPSYEQYF TGTGCCAGCAGCTTAGCGTGGAGTCCCTCCTACGAGCAGTACTTC
TRBJ2-7 many TRBD1 TRBV11-1 CASSFRQGSSEQYF TGTGCCAGCAGCTTTCGACAGGGTTCCTCCGAGCAGTACTTC
TRBJ1-1 many NA TRBV9 CASSAQQGVDTEAFF TGTGCCAGCAGCGCACAACAGGGAGTGGACACTGAAGCTTTCTTT
TRBJ1-2 many NA TRBV25-1 CASPLRPPSLWYGYTF TGTGCCAGCCCCCTCAGGCCGCCCTCCTTGTGGTATGGCTACACCTTC
TRBJ1-5 NA TRBD1 TRBV27 CASSWPDQGARRDTNQPQHF TGTGCCAGCAGTTGGCCGGATCAGGGGGCGCGACGAGATACCAATCAGCCCCAGCATTTT
TRBJ2-2 NA TRBD1 TRBV5-4 CASSLGGTGKSGGELLF TGTGCCAGCAGCTTGGGGGGGACAGGGAAGAGTGGCGGGGAGCTGCTTTTT
TRBJ1-1 many NA TRBV19 CASSTWGRWNTEAFF TGTGCCAGTAGTACTTGGGGACGGTGGAACACTGAAGCTTTCTTT
TRBJ2-7 many NA TRBV11-2 CASSLGLGAEQYF TGTGCCAGCAGCTTAGGCCTGGGGGCGGAACAGTACTTC
TRBJ2-5 many NA TRBV7-9 CASSHRSSWQETQYF TGTGCCAGCAGCCATAGGTCGAGCTGGCAAGAGACCCAGTACTTC
TRBJ1-2 few NA TRBV18 CASSPADGYTF TGTGCCAGCTCCCCGGCCGATGGCTACACCTTC
TRBJ1-2 many NA TRBV10-3 CAAGQPYGYTF TGTGCCGCCGGACAGCCCTATGGCTACACCTTC
TRBJ1-1 many NA TRBV6-1 CASRPMRVNTEAFF TGTGCCAGCAGACCCATGAGAGTGAACACTGAAGCTTTCTTT
TRBJ2-5 NA TRBD1 TRBV9 CASSAGTGKGETQYF TGTGCCAGCAGCGCTGGGACAGGGAAGGGAGAGACCCAGTACTTC
TRBJ2-7 many NA TRBV27 CASRPNWDVAYEQYF TGTGCCAGCAGACCGAATTGGGACGTAGCCTACGAGCAGTACTTC
TRBJ1-1 NA NA TRBV27 CASSLISKNTEAFF TGTGCCAGCAGTCTGATCAGCAAGAACACTGAAGCTTTCTTT
TRBJ2-5 many NA TRBV6-2/TRBV6-3 CASTAQGYETQYF TGTGCCAGCACCGCACAGGGTTACGAGACCCAGTACTTC
TRBJ1-3 few NA TRBV10-3 CATRETVSGNTIYF TGTGCCACCAGGGAGACAGTCTCTGGAAACACCATATATTTT
TRBJ2-4 many NA TRBV20-1 CSARDRIAKNIQYF TGCAGTGCTAGGGATAGAATAGCCAAAAACATTCAGTACTTC
TRBJ2-3 NA NA TRBV7-8 CASSLGADTQYF TGTGCCAGCAGCTTAGGAGCAGATACGCAGTATTTT
TRBJ1-1 many TRBD1 TRBV6-5 CASSTGGTEAFF TGTGCCAGCAGCACAGGGGGGACTGAAGCTTTCTTT
TRBJ1-2 many TRBD1 TRBV4-3 CASSQGDSSIYGYTF TGCGCCAGCAGCCAAGGGGACAGCAGCATCTATGGCTACACCTTC
TRBJ2-7 many TRBD1 TRBV12-3/TRBV12-4 CASSFSGQGDEQYF TGTGCCAGCAGTTTCTCGGGACAGGGAGATGAGCAGTACTTC
TRBJ1-1 NA TRBD1 TRBV12-3/TRBV12-4 CASSPEVGGSTEAFF TGTGCCAGCAGTCCAGAGGTAGGGGGCAGCACTGAAGCTTTCTTT
TRBJ2-7 many TRBD2 TRBV12-3/TRBV12-4 CASSLTSGGREQYF TGTGCCAGCAGCCTGACTAGCGGGGGACGCGAGCAGTACTTC
TRBJ1-3 many NA TRBV6-1 CASSKQGAGNTIYF TGTGCCAGCAGTAAACAGGGCGCTGGAAACACCATATATTTT
TRBJ1-1 NA TRBD1 TRBV16 CASSQQGAEAFF TGTGCCAGCAGCCAACAGGGGGCTGAAGCTTTCTTT
TRBJ1-1 NA NA TRBV12-3/TRBV12-4 CASSPSAGSAEAFF TGTGCCAGCAGTCCCTCGGCCGGGTCGGCTGAAGCTTTCTTT
TRBJ2-7 few TRBD2 TRBV5-4 CASSPGLAGTTYEQYF TGTGCCAGCAGCCCGGGACTAGCGGGGACCACCTACGAGCAGTACTTC
TRBJ1-5 many NA TRBV6-1 CASNQQFRWSWAQHF TGTGCCAGCAACCAACAGTTTCGGTGGAGTTGGGCCCAGCATTTT
TRBJ2-2 many TRBD1 TRBV24-1 CATSDATGGSGELFF TGTGCCACCAGTGATGCGACAGGGGGAAGCGGGGAGCTGTTTTTT
TRBJ2-6 many NA TRBV2 CASSPPLEGSGANVLTF TGTGCCAGCAGTCCACCCCTTGAGGGATCTGGGGCCAACGTCCTGACTTTC
TRBJ1-2 many NA TRBV2 CASSEADLYGYTF TGTGCCAGCAGTGAAGCAGATCTCTATGGCTACACCTTC
TRBJ1-2 many NA TRBV6-1 CASSEDTTNPNYGYTF TGTGCCAGCAGTGAAGATACCACCAACCCCAACTATGGCTACACCTTC
TRBJ2-5 many NA TRBV11-2 CASSLGVITSQYF TGTGCCAGCAGCTTAGGCGTAATAACAAGCCAGTACTTC
TRBJ2-5 many TRBD2 TRBV12-3/TRBV12-4 CASSLERGGVTQYF TGTGCCAGCAGTTTAGAGCGGGGGGGGGTGACCCAGTACTTC
TRBJ2-7 many NA TRBV28 CASSLWSGGDEQYF TGTGCCAGCAGTTTATGGTCCGGGGGCGACGAGCAGTACTTC
TRBJ1-4 NA NA TRBV19 CASSIRGRFNEKLFF TGTGCCAGTAGTATCAGAGGGCGGTTTAATGAAAAACTGTTTTTT
TRBJ1-2 many NA TRBV6-6 CASSRQGPYGYTF TGTGCCAGCAGCAGGCAGGGACCCTATGGCTACACCTTC
TRBJ1-2 many NA TRBV20-1 CSAYGQTNYGYTF TGCAGTGCTTACGGACAGACTAACTATGGCTACACCTTC
TRBJ1-2 many NA TRBV5-8 CASSLSGDRGYTF TGTGCCAGCAGCTTGTCAGGAGACAGAGGCTACACCTTC
TRBJ1-6 few NA TRBV30 CAWNREKSPLHF TGTGCCTGGAACAGGGAGAAGTCACCCCTCCACTTT
TRBJ1-5 many NA TRBV19 CASSIVGLNQPQHF TGTGCCAGTAGTATAGTAGGGCTCAATCAGCCCCAGCATTTT